Each of the 19 T cell receptor beta chains below was sequenced from the same sample in a study of T-cell memory formation after mild COVID-19. TCRdb reanalysed the 5' RACE reads using MiXCR and keeps one entry per CDR3 protein. This table holds 140,000 to 150,000 distinct CDR3 sequences, about 23% found once. Input material: PBMCs or a T cell subset sorted from them (not recorded which). Receptor source: an adult woman who had mild COVID-19 (a few samples of this study predate the infection). Cell type and time point are not known.

This clonotype has a handful of counts. This chain uses TRBV20-1 with TRBJ1-1; TRBD1 might be the D (6 bases). V was trimmed by 7 bases and J by 5 bases, leaving 17 bases between them. Germline CDR1 is DFQATT and CDR2 is SNEGSKA (reference sequence). The CDR3 is 13 residues long. CDR3 coding DNA: TGCAGTGTTGGGGGCTCCTGGGGGACTGAAGCTTTCTTT. Its protein product is CSVGGSWGTEAFF.

The rearrangement links TRBV7-9 to TRBJ2-3, with 7 bases that match TRBD1. The CDR3 is 14 residues long. V lost 10 bases to trimming and J lost 2 bases; unmatched junction nucleotides: 9. The germline V gene encodes CDR1 SEHNR and CDR2 FQNEAQ (reference sequence). CDR3 protein: CAILEGTVTDTQYF. The CDR3 nucleotides are TGTGCCATTCTAGAGGGGACAGTCACAGATACGCAGTATTTT.

This clonotype was observed a few times. The CDR3 DNA reads TGCAGTGCTAGAATAGTGGGTTACGAGCAGTACTTC. Amino acid sequence: CSARIVGYEQYF. V gene TRBV20-1 combines with J gene TRBJ2-7; D ambiguous. Trimming took off 2 bases at V and 4 bases at J, with 9 bases between the two ends. The CDR3 totals 12 residues. CDR1 is DFQATT and CDR2 is SNEGSKA in the germline V gene (reference sequence).

This clonotype turned up a few times. The rearrangement joins TRBV11-2 to TRBJ1-2, with D possibly being TRBD1 (5 bases). From germline, CDR1 is SGHAT and CDR2 FQNNGV. The CDR3 is 16 residues long. The germline V and J ends were trimmed by 5 bases and 7 bases, with 23 bases remaining between them. The CDR3 is CASSPAGVPAGGGYTF. DNA for the CDR3: TGTGCCAGCAGCCCCGCCGGGGTGCCGGCTGGGGGTGGCTACACCTTC. Combining the CDR3 with reference TRBV11-2 and TRBJ1-2 gives the whole variable domain EAGVAQSPRYKIIEKRQSVAFWCNPISGHATLYWYQQILGQGPKLLIQFQNNGVVDDSQLPKDRFSAERLKGVDSTLKIQPAKLEDSAVYLCASSPAGVPAGGGYTFGSGTRLTVV.

This rearrangement joins TRBV29-1 to TRBJ2-1, with D perhaps assigned TRBD1 or TRBD2 (5 bases each). The CDR3 consists of 13 residues. Germline loops: CDR1 SQVTM, CDR2 ANQGSEA. V dropped 6 bases and J dropped 7 bases, with 16 bases sitting between them. CDR3 bases: TGCAGCGTGGCTAGAGGGGAGCGTAATGAGCAGTTCTTC. Its translation is CSVARGERNEQFF.

The sample holds a few counts of this clonotype. The rearrangement joins TRBV6-1 to TRBJ2-7; D is unresolved. The germline V and J ends were trimmed by 4 bases and 0 bases, with 10 bases remaining between them. There are 14 residues in the CDR3. The germline gives CDR1 MNHNS, CDR2 SASEGT. CDR3 sequence reads: CASSVSGASYEQYF. The CDR3 DNA reads TGTGCCAGCAGTGTATCGGGCGCCTCCTACGAGCAGTACTTC.

The J gene is TRBJ2-1, the V gene TRBV14; D is uncertain. Trimming removed 1 base at V and 0 bases at J, with 10 bases between. In germline, CDR1 is SGHDN, CDR2 FVKESK. The CDR3 extends over 16 amino acids. CDR3 sequence: CASSQVGVYSYNEQFF. In DNA form, the CDR3 reads TGTGCCAGCAGCCAAGTTGGGGTCTACTCCTACAATGAGCAGTTCTTC.

This sequence joins TRBV10-3 and TRBJ1-2, with no clear D. Trimming shortened V by 4 bases and J by 3 bases, and 9 bases separated the two germline ends. Germline lookup yields CDR1 ENHRY and CDR2 SYGVKD. This CDR3 region has 13 residues. CDR3: CAISGVTDYGYTF. CDR3 nucleotides: TGTGCCATCAGTGGAGTAACGGACTATGGCTACACCTTC.

In its sample, this clonotype was seen a few times. This chain links TRBV20-1 with TRBJ2-2, with D possibly matching TRBD1 (5 bases). Germline loops: CDR1 DFQATT, CDR2 SNEGSKA (reference sequence). The germline V and J ends were trimmed by 3 bases and 2 bases, with 10 bases remaining between them. The CDR3 runs to 14 residues. The CDR3 nucleotides are TGCAGTGCTAGGGGCAGGGCAAACACCGGGGAGCTGTTTTTT. Amino acids: CSARGRANTGELFF.

This clonotype was seen only a few times. CDR3 loop: CASSPVRNPYEQYF. In DNA form, the CDR3 reads TGTGCCAGCAGCCCAGTCAGGAATCCCTACGAGCAGTACTTC. The chain has TRBV7-9 and TRBJ2-7; D is uncertain. The CDR3 covers 14 residues. Germline values: CDR1 SEHNR, CDR2 FQNEAQ (reference sequence). Trimming removed 5 bases from V and 2 bases from J, with 13 bases in between.

The chain employs TRBV12-3 or TRBV12-4 and TRBJ1-5; D is perhaps TRBD1 (5 bases). This CDR3 has 14 residues. With 1 base removed from V and 7 bases from J, the gap between germline ends came to 11 bases. The CDR3 loop is CASSLGGWLQPQHF. The CDR3 DNA is TGTGCCAGCAGTTTAGGGGGGTGGCTACAGCCCCAGCATTTT.

V is TRBV12-3 or TRBV12-4 and J is TRBJ2-3, with TRBD2 identical over 10 bases. CDR3 length equals 18 residues. V lost 5 bases to trimming and J lost 6 bases; unmatched junction nucleotides: 17. CDR3 DNA sequence: TGTGCCAGCAGTGAAACCGGGACAGACCTAGCGGGGGTTGATACGCAGTATTTT. Amino acids: CASSETGTDLAGVDTQYF.

The rearrangement uses TRBV6-1 and TRBJ1-6; D ambiguous. The CDR3 loop spans 15 amino acids. The germline V and J ends were trimmed by 4 bases and 0 bases, with 7 bases remaining between them. Per germline, CDR1 MNHNS and CDR2 SASEGT. Here the CDR3 DNA reads TGTGCCAGCAGTGGGGAGAGCTCCTATAATTCACCCCTCCACTTT. It encodes CASSGESSYNSPLHF.

V and J are TRBV29-1 and TRBJ2-4, with 8 positions matching TRBD1. Germline CDR1 is SQVTM and CDR2 is ANQGSEA. After removal of 6 bases from V and 8 bases from J, the junction contained 12 bases not matched to a gene. The CDR3 totals 14 residues. The CDR3 spells CSVSPSGGRDIQYF. The CDR3, as DNA: TGCAGCGTGTCACCTTCAGGGGGCAGGGACATTCAGTACTTC.

The rearrangement joins TRBV7-2 to TRBJ2-7; no clear D. The CDR3 spans 11 residues. Germline V gives CDR1 SGHTA, CDR2 FQGNSA. V was trimmed by 4 bases and J by 6 bases, leaving 7 bases between them. In DNA form, the CDR3 reads TGTGCCAGCAGCTCCTCAAGCGAGCAGTACTTC. Translated, it gives CASSSSSEQYF.

The gene calls are TRBV7-9 and TRBJ2-3, with unresolved D. The CDR3 has 14 residues. Per the germline V gene, CDR1 is SEHNR and CDR2 is FQNEAQ (reference sequence). Trimming pared 6 bases from V and 2 bases from J, leaving 12 bases between. This chain's CDR3 is CASRPIADTDTQYF. CDR3 DNA sequence: TGTGCCAGCAGACCGATAGCAGACACAGATACGCAGTATTTT.

J is TRBJ2-2 and V is TRBV12-3 or TRBV12-4, with a possible D match to TRBD1 (5 bases). The germline V and J ends were trimmed by 4 bases and 2 bases, with 8 bases remaining between them. The CDR3 is 14 residues long. The CDR3 loop is CASSSTANTGELFF. The DNA of the CDR3 is TGTGCCAGCAGTTCGACAGCCAACACCGGGGAGCTGTTTTTT.

This chain joins TRBV11-1 and TRBJ2-2, with 8 nucleotides matching TRBD1. The CDR3 extends over 20 amino acids. The germline gives CDR1 SGHAT, CDR2 FQDESV (reference sequence). V lost 4 bases to trimming and J lost 2 bases; unmatched junction nucleotides: 18. CDR3 bases: TGTGCCAGCAGCTACTACCTCCCTGGACAGGGCCTCGACAACACCGGGGAGCTGTTTTTT. This encodes CASSYYLPGQGLDNTGELFF. Supplemented by reference TRBV11-1 and TRBJ2-2, the full variable domain reads EAEVAQSPRYKITEKSQAVAFWCDPISGHATLYWYRQILGQGPELLVQFQDESVVDDSQLPKDRFSAERLKGVDSTLKIQPAELGDSAMYLCASSYYLPGQGLDNTGELFFGEGSRLTVL.

This clonotype turned up a few times. The chain carries TRBV6-2 or TRBV6-3 and TRBJ2-4; D may be TRBD2 (5 bases). The CDR3 consists of 12 residues. Trimming left V 7 bases short and J 7 bases short, with 11 bases between. CDR1 is MNHEY, CDR2 SVGEGT, per germline. The CDR3 is CASNEAANIQYF. CDR3 nucleotide sequence: TGTGCCAGCAACGAAGCGGCGAACATTCAGTACTTC.